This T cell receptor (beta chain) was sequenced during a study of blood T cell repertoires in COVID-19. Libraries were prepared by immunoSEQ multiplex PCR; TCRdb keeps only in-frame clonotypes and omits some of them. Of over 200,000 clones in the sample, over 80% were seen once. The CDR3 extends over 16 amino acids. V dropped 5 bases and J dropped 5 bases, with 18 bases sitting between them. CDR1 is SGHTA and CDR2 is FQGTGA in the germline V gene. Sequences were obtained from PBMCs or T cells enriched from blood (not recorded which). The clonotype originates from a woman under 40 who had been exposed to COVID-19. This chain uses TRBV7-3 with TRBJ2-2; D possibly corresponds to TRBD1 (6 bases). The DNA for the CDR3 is TGTGCCAGCAGCCCACATGCGGACAGACCTACCGGGGAGCTGTTTTTT. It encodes CASSPHADRPTGELFF.